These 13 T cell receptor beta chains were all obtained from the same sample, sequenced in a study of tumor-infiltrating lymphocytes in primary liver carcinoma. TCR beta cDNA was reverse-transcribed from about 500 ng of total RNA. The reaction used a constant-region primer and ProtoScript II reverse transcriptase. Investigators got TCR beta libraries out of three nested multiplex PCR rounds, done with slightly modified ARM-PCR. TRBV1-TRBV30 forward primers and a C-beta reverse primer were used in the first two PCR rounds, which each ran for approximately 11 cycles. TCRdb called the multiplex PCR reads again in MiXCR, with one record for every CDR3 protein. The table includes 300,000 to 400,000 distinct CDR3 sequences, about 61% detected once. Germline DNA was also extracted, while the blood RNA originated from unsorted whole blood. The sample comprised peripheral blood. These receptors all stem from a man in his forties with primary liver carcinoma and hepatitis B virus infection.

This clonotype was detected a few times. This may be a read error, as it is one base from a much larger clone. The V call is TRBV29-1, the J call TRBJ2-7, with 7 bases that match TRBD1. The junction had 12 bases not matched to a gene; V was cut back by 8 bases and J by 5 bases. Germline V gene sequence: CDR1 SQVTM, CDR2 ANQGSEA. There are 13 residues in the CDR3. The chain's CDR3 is CSSKTGSMDEQYF. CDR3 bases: TGCAGCTCTAAGACAGGGTCGATGGACGAGCAGTACTTC.

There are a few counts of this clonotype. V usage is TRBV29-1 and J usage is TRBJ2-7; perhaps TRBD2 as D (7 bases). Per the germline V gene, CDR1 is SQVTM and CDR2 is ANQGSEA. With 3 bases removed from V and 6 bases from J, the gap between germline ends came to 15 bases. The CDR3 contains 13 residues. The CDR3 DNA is TGCAGCGTTGATGGGGGGGCCCTGGGCGAGCAGTACTTC. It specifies CSVDGGALGEQYF.

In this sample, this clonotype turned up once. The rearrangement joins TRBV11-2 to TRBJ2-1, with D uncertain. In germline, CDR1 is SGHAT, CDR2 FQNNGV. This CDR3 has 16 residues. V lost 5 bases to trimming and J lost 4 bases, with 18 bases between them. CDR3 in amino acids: CASSPRQWGTYNEQFF. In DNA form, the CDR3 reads TGTGCCAGCAGCCCCCGCCAGTGGGGAACATACAATGAGCAGTTCTTC.

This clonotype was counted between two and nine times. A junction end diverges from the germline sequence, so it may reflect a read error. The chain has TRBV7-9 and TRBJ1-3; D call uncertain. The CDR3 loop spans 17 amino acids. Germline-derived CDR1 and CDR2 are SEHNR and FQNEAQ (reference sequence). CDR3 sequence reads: CASSASSGPLSGNTIYF. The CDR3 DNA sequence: TGTGCCAGCAGCGCAAGCAGCGGCCCTCTCTCTGGAAACACTATATATTTT.

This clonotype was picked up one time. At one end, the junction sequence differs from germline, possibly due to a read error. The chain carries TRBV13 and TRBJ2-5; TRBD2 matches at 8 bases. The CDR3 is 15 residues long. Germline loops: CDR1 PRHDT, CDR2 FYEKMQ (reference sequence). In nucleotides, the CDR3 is TGTGCCAGCAGCTGGCGAGCGGGAGATGAAGGGATCCAGCACTTC. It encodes CASSWRAGDEGIQHF.

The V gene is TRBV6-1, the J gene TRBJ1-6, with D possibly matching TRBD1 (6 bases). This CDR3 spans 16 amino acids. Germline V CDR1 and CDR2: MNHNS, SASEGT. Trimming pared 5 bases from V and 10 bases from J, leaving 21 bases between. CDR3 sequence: CASSPWQGTLVSPLHF. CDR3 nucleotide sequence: TGTGCCAGCAGTCCATGGCAGGGGACGCTAGTGTCACCCCTCCACTTT.

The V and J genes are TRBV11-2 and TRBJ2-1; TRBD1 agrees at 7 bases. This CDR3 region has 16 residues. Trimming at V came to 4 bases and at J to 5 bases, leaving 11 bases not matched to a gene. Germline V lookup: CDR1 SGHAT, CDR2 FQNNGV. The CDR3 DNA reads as TGTGCCAGCAGCTCAGTGTCCGTACAGGGGAACAATGAGCAGTTCTTC. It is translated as CASSSVSVQGNNEQFF.

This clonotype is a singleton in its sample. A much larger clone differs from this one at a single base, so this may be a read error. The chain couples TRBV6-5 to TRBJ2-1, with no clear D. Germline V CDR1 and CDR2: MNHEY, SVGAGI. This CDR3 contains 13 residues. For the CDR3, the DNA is TGTTCCAGCAGTTACCAACAGAGGAATGAGCAGTTCTTC. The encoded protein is CSSSYQQRNEQFF.

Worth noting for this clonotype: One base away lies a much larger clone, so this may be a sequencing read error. The CDR3, as DNA: TGTACCAGCAAGGGGCTGAGGATGAGCGGTTTCGGCACTGAAGCTTTCTTT. Encoded protein: CTSKGLRMSGFGTEAFF. This chain links TRBV6-1 with TRBJ1-1; TRBD1 is a possible D gene (5 bases). Germline V lookup: CDR1 MNHNS, CDR2 SASEGT. CDR3 length equals 17 residues.

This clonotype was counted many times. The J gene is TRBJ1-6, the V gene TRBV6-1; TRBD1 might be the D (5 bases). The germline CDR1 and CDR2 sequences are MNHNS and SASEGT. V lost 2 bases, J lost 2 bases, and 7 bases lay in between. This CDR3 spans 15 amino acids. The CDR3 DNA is TGTGCCAGCAGTGAAAGGGGACCCTATAATTCACCCCTCCACTTT. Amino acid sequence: CASSERGPYNSPLHF.

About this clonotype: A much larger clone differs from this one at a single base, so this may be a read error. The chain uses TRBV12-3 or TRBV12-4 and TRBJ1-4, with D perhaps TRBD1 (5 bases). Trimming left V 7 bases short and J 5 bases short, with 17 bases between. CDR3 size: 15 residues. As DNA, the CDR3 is TGTGCCAGCAAAAGAATGGGAGAGGGGAATGAAAAACTGTTTTTT. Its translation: CASKRMGEGNEKLFF.

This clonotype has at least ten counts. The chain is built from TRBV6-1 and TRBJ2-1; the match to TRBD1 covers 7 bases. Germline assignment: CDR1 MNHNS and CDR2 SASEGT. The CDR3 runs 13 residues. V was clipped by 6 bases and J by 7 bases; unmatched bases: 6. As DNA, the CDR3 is TGTGCCAGCAGAGACAGGGCGGTGAATGAGCAGTTCTTC. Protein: CASRDRAVNEQFF.

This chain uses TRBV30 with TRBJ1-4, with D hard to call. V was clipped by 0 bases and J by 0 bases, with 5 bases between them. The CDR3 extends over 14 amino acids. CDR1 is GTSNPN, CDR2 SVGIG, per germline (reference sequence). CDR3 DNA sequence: TGTGCCTGGAGTGTACATTCAACTAATGAAAAACTGTTTTTT. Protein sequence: CAWSVHSTNEKLFF.